Below are 19 T cell receptor beta chains sequenced from a single sample in a study of CXCR3-negative and CXCR3-positive naive CD8 T cells. Preparation of TRB cDNA libraries relied on 5' RACE carrying UMI labels. For each CDR3 protein, TCRdb gives one entry from its re-call of the 5' RACE reads, without DNA. Its listing shows about 43,000 distinct CDR3 sequences. What was sequenced was memory CD8+ T cells from blood. Receptor source: a human donor in good health. Some clones in this sample may be carry-over from other donors' samples.

The CDR3 sequence: CASSLATSGGNEQFF. The chain links TRBV11-1 to TRBJ2-1; TCRdb's D gene call, TRBD1, goes unchecked for lack of DNA. The CDR3 extends over 15 amino acids. Per the germline V gene, CDR1 is SGHAT and CDR2 is FQDESV (reference sequence).

The chain is built from TRBV30 and TRBJ2-1; the TCRdb call, TRBD1, lacks DNA for checking. Germline values: CDR1 GTSNPN, CDR2 SVGIG (reference sequence). The CDR3 contains 16 residues. CDR3: CAWSVFTGALYNEQFF.

The chain couples TRBV28 to TRBJ2-1; the TRBD2 assignment by TCRdb is unverifiable without DNA. The germline CDR1 and CDR2 sequences are MDHEN and SYDVKM. CDR3 size: 17 residues. The CDR3: CASSPSHGFSFYNEQFF.

J is TRBJ2-7 and V is TRBV4-3. Germline-derived CDR1 and CDR2 are LGHNA and YSLEER. The CDR3 runs 15 residues. The CDR3 loop is CASSQDFGSSYEQYF.

The rearrangement joins TRBV29-1 to TRBJ2-7; TCRdb calls TRBD1, which cannot be checked without DNA. The V gene's germline CDR1 is SQVTM and CDR2 ANQGSEA. The CDR3 has 13 residues. The CDR3: CSVLGQGHYEQYF.

The V call is TRBV12-5, the J call TRBJ1-1; TCRdb gives TRBD1 as the D gene, but with no DNA this cannot be confirmed. CDR3 length: 14 residues. Germline V lookup: CDR1 LGHNT, CDR2 FRNRAP. The CDR3 loop reads CASGSGQGYTEAFF.

The CDR3 loop is CASSLSLFRLDEQYF. V gene TRBV27 combines with J gene TRBJ2-7; TCRdb's D call of TRBD1 is untestable without DNA. CDR3 length: 15 residues. Germline V gene sequence: CDR1 MNHEY, CDR2 SMNVEV (reference sequence).

This CDR3 is CASSNSPGSGQGNYEQYF. This chain joins TRBV21-1 and TRBJ2-7; TCRdb returns TRBD1, unconfirmable since there is no DNA. TRBV21-1 is marked as a pseudogene. CDR3 size: 18 residues.

The chain combines TRBV20-1 with TRBJ2-1; the D call from TCRdb, TRBD2, cannot be confirmed without DNA. Germline CDR1 and CDR2: DFQATT and SNEGSKA (reference sequence). The CDR3 is 14 residues long. CDR3 amino acids: CSGGSGGPGDEQFF.

The CDR3 region is CASSFSDAAFNEQYF. V usage is TRBV27 and J usage is TRBJ2-7. Germline-derived CDR1 and CDR2 are MNHEY and SMNVEV (reference sequence). The CDR3 has 15 residues.

The rearrangement uses TRBV29-1 and TRBJ2-7. This CDR3 has 14 amino acids. Germline V gene sequence: CDR1 SQVTM, CDR2 ANQGSEA. The CDR3 spells CSVEGWQGYYEQYF.

The rearrangement uses TRBV7-9 and TRBJ1-1. Germline V gene sequence: CDR1 SEHNR, CDR2 FQNEAQ (reference sequence). This CDR3 has 13 residues. The CDR3 protein is CASSLLGLTEAFF.

The V call is TRBV9, the J call TRBJ2-2. The CDR3 covers 15 residues. Germline V CDR1 and CDR2: SGDLS, YYNGEE. This CDR3 is CASSGGLTVAGELFF.

V is TRBV20-1 and J is TRBJ2-7. The CDR3 totals 14 residues. From germline, CDR1 is DFQATT and CDR2 SNEGSKA (reference sequence). CDR3 residues: CSARDSASSYEQYF.

The rearrangement joins TRBV4-1 to TRBJ1-1. CDR3 length: 14 amino acids. Germline V CDR1 and CDR2: MGHRA, YSYEKL. This CDR3 is CASSHITDNTEAFF.

This chain uses TRBV7-9 with TRBJ1-5; the TCRdb D gene call, TRBD1, has no DNA to confirm it. Germline CDR1 SEHNR, CDR2 FQNEAQ (reference sequence). There are 16 residues in the CDR3. CDR3 sequence: CASSLVPGPGNQPQHF.

This chain uses TRBV4-3 with TRBJ2-1; TCRdb indicates TRBD1, and absent DNA this call remains unverified. CDR1 LGHNA and CDR2 YSLEER come from the germline V gene. This CDR3 comprises 15 residues. The CDR3 sequence: CASSPDRGLYNEQFF.

The rearrangement uses TRBV21-1 and TRBJ2-2; with no DNA, the TCRdb D assignment of TRBD1 cannot be verified. TRBV21-1 is given as a pseudogene. The CDR3 extends over 16 amino acids. The CDR3 here is CASRPGTGASTGELFF.

This sequence joins TRBV7-7 and TRBJ2-1; TCRdb returns TRBD2, unconfirmable since there is no DNA. CDR3 size: 16 residues. Per germline, CDR1 SSHAT and CDR2 FNYEAQ (reference sequence). The CDR3 is CASSTGLAGPYNEQFF. The full variable domain, completed using reference TRBV7-7 and TRBJ2-1, is GAGVSQSPRYKVTKRGQDVTLRCDPISSHATLYWYQQALGQGPEFLTYFNYEAQPDKSGLPSDRFSAERPEGSISTLTIQRTEQRDSAMYRCASSTGLAGPYNEQFFGPGTRLTVL.